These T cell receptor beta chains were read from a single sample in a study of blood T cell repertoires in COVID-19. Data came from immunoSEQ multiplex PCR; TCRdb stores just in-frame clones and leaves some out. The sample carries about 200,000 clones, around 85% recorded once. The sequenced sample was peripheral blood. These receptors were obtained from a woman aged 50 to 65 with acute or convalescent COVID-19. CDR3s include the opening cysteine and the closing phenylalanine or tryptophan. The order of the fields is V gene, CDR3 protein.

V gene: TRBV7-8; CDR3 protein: CASSLTRLQPQHF
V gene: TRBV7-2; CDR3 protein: CASSPRTGHNSPLHF
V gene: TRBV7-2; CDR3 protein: CASSLEEGAGNTEAFF
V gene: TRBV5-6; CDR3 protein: CASSRRGQGEKLFF
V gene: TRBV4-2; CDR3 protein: CASSSRQGAGQPQHF
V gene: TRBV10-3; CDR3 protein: CAISEYGTAGNTIYF
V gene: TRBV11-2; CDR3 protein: CASSLGGTGGSRGYTF
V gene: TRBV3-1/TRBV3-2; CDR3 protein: CASSQGLAGGLNGDTQYF
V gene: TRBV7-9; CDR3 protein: CASSSYGLASTDTQYF
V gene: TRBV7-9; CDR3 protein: CASSSDRGGQPQHF
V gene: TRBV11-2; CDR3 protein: CASSFPSGGGETQYF
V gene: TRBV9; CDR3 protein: CASSPHWTSGGVGSKNIQYF
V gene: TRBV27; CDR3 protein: CASGGQSDQPQHF
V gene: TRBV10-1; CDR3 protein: CASSESRVNEQFF
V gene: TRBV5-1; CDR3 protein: CASSLDNSPDTQYF
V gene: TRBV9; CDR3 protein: CASSGGNSAYEQYF
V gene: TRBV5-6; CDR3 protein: CASSTFTSGGPTDTQYF
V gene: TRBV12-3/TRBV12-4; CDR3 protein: CASSDDRSYGYTF
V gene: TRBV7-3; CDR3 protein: CASSPTVNTGELFF
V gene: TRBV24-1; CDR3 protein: CATQWGLGGELFF
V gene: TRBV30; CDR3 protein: CAWSYGSSTDTQYF
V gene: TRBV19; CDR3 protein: CASSILTSGTYTGELFF
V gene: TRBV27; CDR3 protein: CASSKNRGTGTQYF
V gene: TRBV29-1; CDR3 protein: CSVGQGAREQYF
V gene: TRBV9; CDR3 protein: CASSVGDRVGYTF
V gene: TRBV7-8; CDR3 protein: CASSVSGGTYEQYF
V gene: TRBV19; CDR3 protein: CASGTSGRGGETQYF
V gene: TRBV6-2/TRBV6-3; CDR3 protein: CASSYLAVSPSSYNEQFF
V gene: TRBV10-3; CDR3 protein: CAISEGLAATYEQYF
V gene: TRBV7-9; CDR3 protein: CASTWQAQETQYF
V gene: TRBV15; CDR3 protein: CATSRDFDGTGIGQPQHF
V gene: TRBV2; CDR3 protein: CASSDRTGPLEQYF
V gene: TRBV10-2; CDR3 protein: CASLRDGEWETQYF
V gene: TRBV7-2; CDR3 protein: CASSREANTGELFF
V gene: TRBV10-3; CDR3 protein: CAISSTSGDSYNEQFF
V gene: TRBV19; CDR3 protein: CASSISGGGQPQHF
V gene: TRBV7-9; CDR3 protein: CASSLLTGATEAFF
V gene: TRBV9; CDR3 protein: CASSVDVGMNTGELFF
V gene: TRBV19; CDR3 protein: CASSGQGVNYGYTF
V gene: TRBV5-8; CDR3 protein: CASSLVAGPYNEQFF
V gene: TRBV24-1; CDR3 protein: CATSDRSGGNNEQFF
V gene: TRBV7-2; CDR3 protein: CASSLAEGVGTEAFF
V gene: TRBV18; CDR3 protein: CASSSMGHLNTGELFF
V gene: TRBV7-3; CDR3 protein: CASSFLTNTEAFF
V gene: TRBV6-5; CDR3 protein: CASSYPGTGDQETQYF
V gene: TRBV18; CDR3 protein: CASSPRRTSGRDTQYF
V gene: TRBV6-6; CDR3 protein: CASLKGTGSYEQYF
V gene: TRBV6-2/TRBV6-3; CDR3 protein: CASSSNLSGGRYNEQFF
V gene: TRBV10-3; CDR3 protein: CAHQQGIGDTQYF
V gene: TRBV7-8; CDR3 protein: CASSLDPGKDTQYF